These 8 T cell receptor beta chains came from one sample sequenced in a study of T cell responses to AZD1222 COVID-19 vaccine. Some clones are missing from TCRdb's copy, which holds only in-frame ones; the method was immunoSEQ multiplex PCR. The sample contains some 110,000 clones, about 93% of which appear only once. The specimen comprised peripheral blood, sampled on day 0 of AZD1222 vaccination. Receptors were obtained from an adult in good health.

This clone occurred once. V gene TRBV5-1 combines with J gene TRBJ2-5; 10 bases agree with TRBD2. V lost 0 bases and J lost 3; bases outside the gene matches: 5. The germline gives CDR1 SGHRS, CDR2 YFSETQ. The CDR3 runs to 16 residues. The CDR3 DNA follows: TGCGCCAGCAGCTTGGACGGGCTAGCGGGGGAAGAGACCCAGTACTTC. It translates to CASSLDGLAGEETQYF.

This rearrangement joins TRBV5-1 to TRBJ1-2, with 7 positions matching TRBD1. This CDR3 is built from 14 residues. Germline trimming cut 4 bases from V and 5 bases from J; bases unmatched to any gene: 8. Germline CDR1 and CDR2: SGHRS and YFSETQ. The CDR3 nucleotides read TGCGCCAGCAGCCCCGGGACAGATGTATATGGCTACACCTTC. It yields the protein CASSPGTDVYGYTF.

The rearrangement links TRBV6-2 or TRBV6-3 to TRBJ2-7, with D maybe TRBD2 (6 bases). CDR1 and CDR2 from the germline V gene are MNHEY and SVGEGT. The CDR3 totals 15 residues. The ends were cut back, 6 bases at V and 1 base at J, with 16 bases in the middle. For the CDR3, the DNA is TGTGCCAGCAGCCTAACCGGGACTTCATCCTACGAGCAGTACTTC. Protein: CASSLTGTSSYEQYF.

The chain joins TRBV11-2 to TRBJ1-6, with D perhaps TRBD1 (5 bases). V was shortened by 1 base and J by 14 bases, with 12 bases between the two germline ends. This CDR3 is built from 13 residues. The germline V gene encodes CDR1 SGHAT and CDR2 FQNNGV. As DNA, the CDR3 is TGTGCCAGCAGCTTAGGGGGCCGCTTGTCCCTCCACTTT. Its translation: CASSLGGRLSLHF.

The chain is built from TRBV29-1 and TRBJ2-3, with D uncertain. Trimming left V 4 bases short and J 1 base short, with 6 bases between. CDR3 length: 12 amino acids. CDR1 SQVTM and CDR2 ANQGSEA come from the germline V gene. CDR3: CSVGRGTDTQYF. The CDR3 bases are TGCAGCGTTGGACGGGGCACAGATACGCAGTATTTT.

The V call is TRBV19, the J call TRBJ2-7; D gene ambiguous. Germline CDR1 LNHDA, CDR2 SQIVND (reference sequence). Trimming took 5 bases from V and 4 from J, leaving 12 bases between them. CDR3 size: 13 residues. CDR3 nucleotides: TGTGCCAGTAGTGAGACCACGCAATACGAGCAGTACTTC. Its translation: CASSETTQYEQYF.

This sequence joins TRBV7-9 and TRBJ1-1, with D tentatively TRBD1 (6 bases). CDR1 is SEHNR and CDR2 is FQNEAQ in the germline V gene (reference sequence). The CDR3 is made up of 14 amino acids. V gave up 1 base and J gave up 4 bases, with 10 bases separating them. CDR3 in amino acids: CASSLGGTTTEAFF. In DNA, the CDR3 is TGTGCCAGCAGCTTAGGCGGGACAACCACTGAAGCTTTCTTT.

V and J are TRBV6-5 and TRBJ1-1, with 8 positions matching TRBD1. V trimming: 0 bases; J trimming: 6 bases; junction bases outside the gene matches: 3. The CDR3 contains 14 residues. Germline loops: CDR1 MNHEY, CDR2 SVGAGI. The CDR3 DNA reads TGTGCCAGCAGTTACTCGACAGGGGTCCCTGAAGCTTTCTTT. This translates into CASSYSTGVPEAFF.